This is a list of T cell receptor beta chains from one sample in a study of vaccination and CD4 T cells after COVID-19. From the PCR reads, TCRdb called clonotypes with MiXCR, one entry per CDR3 protein. The profile covers about 13,000 distinct CDR3 sequences, with approximately 45% appearing a single time and about 23% taken by the ten largest. Which antigens these TCRs recognize remains unknown. Source material: CD4+ T cells from blood, cultured in vitro. Receptors originate from a human donor who had recovered from COVID-19. The CDR3 runs from the conserved cysteine through the conserved F or W. The order of the fields is D gene, V gene, J gene, clone size, CDR3 protein, CDR3 DNA. D genes are given only for firm matches. Clone sizes are given selectively: once, few, many, or a class where the clone is expanded.

-	TRBV12-3/TRBV12-4	TRBJ1-2	-	CASSFQTGNGYGYTF	TGTGCCAGCAGTTTTCAGACGGGGAATGGCTATGGCTACACCTTC
TRBD2	TRBV20-1	TRBJ2-5	-	CSAGGTSGQETQYF	TGCAGTGCGGGGGGGACTAGCGGACAAGAGACCCAGTACTTC
-	TRBV2	TRBJ2-3	-	CASSDDTSRSDTQYF	TGTGCCAGCAGTGATGACACCAGCAGGTCAGATACGCAGTATTTT
-	TRBV12-3/TRBV12-4	TRBJ2-3	few	CASSLSSPDTQYF	TGTGCCAGCAGTTTATCCTCCCCAGATACGCAGTATTTT
-	TRBV7-3	TRBJ2-5	few	CASSLTRSSETQYF	TGTGCCAGCAGCTTAACTCGGAGTTCGGAGACCCAGTACTTC
TRBD1	TRBV29-1	TRBJ2-5	-	CSVEDQGEQETQYF	TGCAGCGTTGAAGATCAGGGGGAGCAAGAGACCCAGTACTTC
TRBD2	TRBV6-1	TRBJ2-7	-	CASSTGLAGASEQYF	TGTGCCAGCAGCACGGGACTAGCGGGAGCATCCGAGCAGTACTTC
-	TRBV9	TRBJ2-5	-	CASSVRASPETQYF	TGTGCCAGCAGCGTTCGGGCTAGCCCAGAGACCCAGTACTTC
-	TRBV6-1	TRBJ1-1	medium-sized	CASSPDKNTEAFF	TGTGCCAGCAGCCCGGACAAGAACACTGAAGCTTTCTTT
-	TRBV2	TRBJ1-6	-	CASSEEGRVNSPLHF	TGTGCCAGCAGTGAAGAGGGACGGGTAAATTCACCCCTCCACTTT
-	TRBV7-2	TRBJ2-1	-	CASSLKVSEQFF	TGTGCCAGCAGCTTAAAGGTGAGTGAGCAGTTCTTC
TRBD1	TRBV7-9	TRBJ1-1	-	CASSYRTGIVTEAFF	TGTGCCAGCAGCTACCGGACAGGGATTGTCACTGAAGCTTTCTTT
-	TRBV2	TRBJ2-7	-	CASRRESQAYEQYF	TGTGCCAGCAGAAGAGAAAGTCAAGCCTACGAGCAGTACTTC
-	TRBV15	TRBJ2-2	-	CATSTSGELFF	TGTGCCACCAGCACTAGCGGGGAGCTGTTTTTT
TRBD2	TRBV6-1	TRBJ2-3	-	CASRPRGLAGDTDTQYF	TGTGCCAGCAGACCCCGGGGACTAGCGGGGGACACAGATACGCAGTATTTT
-	TRBV11-2	TRBJ2-3	-	CASSLSGGSDTQYF	TGTGCCAGCAGCTTGTCGGGGGGCTCAGATACGCAGTATTTT
-	TRBV27	TRBJ1-6	-	CASISGGGTQERPLHF	TGTGCCAGCATTTCCGGGGGGGGGACCCAGGAAAGACCCCTCCACTTT
-	TRBV5-6	TRBJ2-1	-	CASSFRVTTYNEQFF	TGTGCCAGCAGCTTTAGGGTAACGACCTACAATGAGCAGTTCTTC
TRBD1	TRBV19	TRBJ1-2	-	CASSTRQGFYQGYTF	TGTGCCAGTAGTACAAGACAGGGTTTCTACCAGGGCTACACCTTC
TRBD1	TRBV6-2/TRBV6-3	TRBJ2-6	-	CASRPWTGSGANVLTF	TGTGCCAGCAGGCCCTGGACAGGGTCTGGGGCCAACGTCCTGACTTTC
-	TRBV2	TRBJ2-6	-	CANQGGGANVLTF	TGTGCCAATCAGGGGGGCGGGGCCAACGTCCTGACTTTC
TRBD1	TRBV12-3/TRBV12-4	TRBJ1-5	-	CASRLGQDQPQHF	TGTGCCAGCAGACTGGGACAGGACCAGCCCCAGCATTTT
TRBD1	TRBV4-3	TRBJ1-2	few	CASSSTGSNYGYTF	TGCGCCAGCAGCTCGACAGGGTCTAACTATGGCTACACCTTC
TRBD2	TRBV6-4	TRBJ2-3	few	CASSDSAGGPDTQYF	TGTGCCAGCAGTGACTCAGCGGGGGGGCCAGATACGCAGTATTTT
-	TRBV6-4	TRBJ1-1	-	CASSRRMGALNTEAFF	TGTGCCAGCAGTCGCCGCATGGGGGCTTTAAACACTGAAGCTTTCTTT
-	TRBV7-2	TRBJ2-3	few	CASSLGAPRGNTQYF	TGTGCCAGCAGCTTAGGGGCCCCCCGAGGGAATACGCAGTATTTT
-	TRBV28	TRBJ1-2	-	CASSLVLTASNYGYTF	TGTGCCAGCAGTTTGGTCCTGACGGCGAGTAACTATGGCTACACCTTC
-	TRBV20-1	TRBJ2-3	-	CSARAETTDTQYF	TGCAGTGCTAGAGCAGAGACCACAGATACGCAGTATTTT
-	TRBV20-1	TRBJ1-1	-	CSAREGHSNTEAFF	TGCAGTGCTAGAGAGGGACATTCGAACACTGAAGCTTTCTTT